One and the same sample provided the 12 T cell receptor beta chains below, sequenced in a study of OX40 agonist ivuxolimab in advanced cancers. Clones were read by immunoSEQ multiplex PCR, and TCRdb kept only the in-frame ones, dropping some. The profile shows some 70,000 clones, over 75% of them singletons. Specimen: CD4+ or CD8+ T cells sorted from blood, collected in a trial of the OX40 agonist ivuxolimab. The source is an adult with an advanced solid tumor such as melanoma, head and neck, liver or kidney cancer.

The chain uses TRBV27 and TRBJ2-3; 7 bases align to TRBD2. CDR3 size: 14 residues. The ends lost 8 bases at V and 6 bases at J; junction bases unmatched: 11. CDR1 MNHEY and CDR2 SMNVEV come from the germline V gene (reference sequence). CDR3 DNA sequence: TGTGCCAGCGGGTTCAACGGGAGGAGGGATACGCAGTATTTT. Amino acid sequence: CASGFNGRRDTQYF.

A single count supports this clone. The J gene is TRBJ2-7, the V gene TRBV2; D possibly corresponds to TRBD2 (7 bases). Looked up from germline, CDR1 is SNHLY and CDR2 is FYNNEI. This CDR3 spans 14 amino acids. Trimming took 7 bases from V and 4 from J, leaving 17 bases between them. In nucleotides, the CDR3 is TGTGCCAGCACCCAAGGGGGGGCGGGATACGAGCAGTACGTC. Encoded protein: CASTQGGAGYEQYV.

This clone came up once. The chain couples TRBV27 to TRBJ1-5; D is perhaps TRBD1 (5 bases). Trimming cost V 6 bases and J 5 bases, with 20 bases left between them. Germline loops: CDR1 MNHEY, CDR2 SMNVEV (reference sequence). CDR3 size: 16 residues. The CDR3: CASSPRRAGRDQPQHF. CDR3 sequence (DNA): TGTGCCAGCAGCCCTCGGAGGGCAGGGCGGGATCAGCCCCAGCATTTT.

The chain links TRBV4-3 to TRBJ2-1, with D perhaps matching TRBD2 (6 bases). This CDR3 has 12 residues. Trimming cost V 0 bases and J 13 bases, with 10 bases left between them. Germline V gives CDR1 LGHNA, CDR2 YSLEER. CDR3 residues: CASSQDRTNQFF. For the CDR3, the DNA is TGCGCCAGCAGCCAAGATAGGACTAATCAGTTCTTC.

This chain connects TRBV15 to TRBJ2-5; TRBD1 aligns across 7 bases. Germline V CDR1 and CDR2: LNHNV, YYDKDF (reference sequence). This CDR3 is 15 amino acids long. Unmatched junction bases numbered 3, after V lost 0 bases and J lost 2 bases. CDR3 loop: CATSREGQRQETQYF. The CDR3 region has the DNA TGTGCCACCAGCAGAGAGGGACAGAGACAAGAGACCCAGTACTTC.

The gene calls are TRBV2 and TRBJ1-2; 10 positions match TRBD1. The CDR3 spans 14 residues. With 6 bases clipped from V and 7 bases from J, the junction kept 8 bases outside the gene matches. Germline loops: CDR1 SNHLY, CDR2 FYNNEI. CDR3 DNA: TGTGCCAGCAGCAGAAGACAGGGGGCCTCTGGCTACACCTTC. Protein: CASSRRQGASGYTF.

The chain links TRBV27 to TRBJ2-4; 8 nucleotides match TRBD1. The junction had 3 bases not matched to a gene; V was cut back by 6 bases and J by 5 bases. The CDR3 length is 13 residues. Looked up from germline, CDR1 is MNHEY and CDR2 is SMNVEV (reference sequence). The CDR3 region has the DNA TGTGCCAGCAGCCCGGACAGGGAAAACATTCAGTACTTC. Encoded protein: CASSPDRENIQYF.

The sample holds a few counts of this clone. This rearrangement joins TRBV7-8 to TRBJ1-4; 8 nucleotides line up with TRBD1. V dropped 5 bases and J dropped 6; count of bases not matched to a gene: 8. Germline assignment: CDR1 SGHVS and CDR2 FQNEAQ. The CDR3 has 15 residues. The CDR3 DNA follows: TGTGCCAGCAGCGCCCGGACAGGGAGGGATGAAAAACTGTTTTTT. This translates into CASSARTGRDEKLFF.

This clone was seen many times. The chain's CDR3 is CAWSRPDRDGHGYTF. The CDR3 DNA sequence: TGTGCCTGGAGTCGCCCGGACAGGGACGGGCATGGCTACACCTTC. V is TRBV30 and J is TRBJ1-2, with 8 nucleotides matching TRBD1. Germline lookup yields CDR1 GTSNPN and CDR2 SVGIG (reference sequence). The CDR3 loop spans 15 amino acids. Losses at the gene ends were 2 bases for V and 6 bases for J; bases not matched to a gene: 11.

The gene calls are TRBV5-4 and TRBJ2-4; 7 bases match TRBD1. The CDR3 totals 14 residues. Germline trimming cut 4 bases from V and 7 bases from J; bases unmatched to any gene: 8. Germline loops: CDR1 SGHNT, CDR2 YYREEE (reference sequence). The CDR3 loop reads CASSPTGFRNIQYF. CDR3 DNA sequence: TGTGCCAGCAGCCCGACAGGGTTTAGGAACATTCAGTACTTC.

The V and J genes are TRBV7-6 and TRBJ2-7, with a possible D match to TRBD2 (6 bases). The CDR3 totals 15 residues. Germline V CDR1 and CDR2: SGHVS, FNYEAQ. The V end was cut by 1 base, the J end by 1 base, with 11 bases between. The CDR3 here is CASSLEAGTSYEQYF. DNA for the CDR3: TGTGCCAGCAGCTTAGAGGCGGGGACGTCCTACGAGCAGTACTTC. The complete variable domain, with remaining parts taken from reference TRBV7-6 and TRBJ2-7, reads GAGVSQSPRYKVTKRGQDVALRCDPISGHVSLYWYRQALGQGPEFLTYFNYEAQQDKSGLPNDRFSAERPEGSISTLTIQRTEQRDSAMYRCASSLEAGTSYEQYFGPGTRLTVT.

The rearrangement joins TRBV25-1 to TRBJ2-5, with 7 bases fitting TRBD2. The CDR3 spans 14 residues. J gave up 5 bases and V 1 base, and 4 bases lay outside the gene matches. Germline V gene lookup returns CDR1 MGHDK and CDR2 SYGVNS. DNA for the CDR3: TGTGCCAGCAGTGAATCTCGGGGGGTGGAGACCCAGTACTTC. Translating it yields CASSESRGVETQYF. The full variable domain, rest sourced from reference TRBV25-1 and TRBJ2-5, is EADIYQTPRYLVIGTGKKITLECSQTMGHDKMYWYQQDPGMELHLIHYSYGVNSTEKGDLSSESTVSRIRTEHFPLTLESARPSHTSQYLCASSESRGVETQYFGPGTRLLVL.